These 25 T cell receptor beta chains originate from one sample sequenced in a study of blood T cell repertoires in COVID-19. This table comes from immunoSEQ multiplex PCR, and its TCRdb copy is limited to in-frame clones, with some not included. The sample lists 200,000 to 250,000 clones; 81% were seen once. Sequencing input: PBMCs or T cells enriched from blood (not recorded which). All receptors derive from a woman aged 45-65 years with acute COVID-19.

This chain links TRBV4-1 with TRBJ2-3; weak D call: TRBD2 (5 bases). This CDR3 is built from 16 residues. The germline CDR1 and CDR2 sequences are MGHRA and YSYEKL. Trimming left V 0 bases short and J 5 bases short, with 15 bases between. CDR3 DNA sequence: TGCGCCAGCAGCCAAGAGGGTCCAGCGGTAGGAGATACGCAGTATTTT. This encodes CASSQEGPAVGDTQYF.

The chain is built from TRBV5-8 and TRBJ2-3; 9 bases match TRBD2. With 4 bases clipped from V and 2 bases from J, the junction kept 8 bases outside the gene matches. CDR1 and CDR2 from the germline V gene are SGHTS and YDEGEE. The CDR3 sequence is 16 residues long. The CDR3 DNA reads as TGTGCCAGCAGCATCGGGACTAGCAGAAACACAGATACGCAGTATTTT. This codes for CASSIGTSRNTDTQYF.

This clone was seen a single time. The chain joins TRBV27 to TRBJ2-3, with 7 positions matching TRBD1. This CDR3 has 17 residues. Germline V CDR1 and CDR2: MNHEY, SMNVEV (reference sequence). After removal of 6 bases from V and 0 bases from J, the junction contained 12 bases not matched to a gene. CDR3 protein: CASSARQGSISTDTQYF. CDR3 bases: TGTGCCAGCAGCGCCCGACAGGGTTCGATTAGCACAGATACGCAGTATTTT.

The chain employs TRBV2 and TRBJ2-1; 10 nucleotides match TRBD2. There are 18 residues in the CDR3. Germline CDR1 reads SNHLY; CDR2 reads FYNNEI. The ends lost 5 bases at V and 2 bases at J; junction bases unmatched: 12. Here the CDR3 DNA reads TGTGCCAGCAGTAAAAGCCGGTGGACTAGCGGAACCTACAATGAGCAGTTCTTC. Translation: CASSKSRWTSGTYNEQFF.

The rearrangement uses TRBV28 and TRBJ2-3; 8 bases agree with TRBD2. Germline values: CDR1 MDHEN, CDR2 SYDVKM. This CDR3 comprises 19 residues. Trimming at V came to 6 bases and at J to 1 base, leaving 18 bases not matched to a gene. The CDR3 coding sequence is TGTGCCAGCAGCCTTAGGACTAGCTCAAAGAAGGCCCGCACAGATACGCAGTATTTT. Translated: CASSLRTSSKKARTDTQYF.

The chain recombines TRBV28 with TRBJ1-2; D remains unclear. The CDR3 has 15 residues. Germline V lookup: CDR1 MDHEN, CDR2 SYDVKM. Trimming shortened V by 4 bases and J by 4 bases, and 16 bases separated the two germline ends. CDR3 sequence (DNA): TGTGCCAGCAGTTCAAAGCCAGCGGTTGCCTATGGCTACACCTTC. Translated, it gives CASSSKPAVAYGYTF.

This chain links TRBV4-3 with TRBJ2-2; TRBD1 might be the D (6 bases). This CDR3 has 16 amino acids. CDR1 is LGHNA, CDR2 YSLEER, per germline. V lost 5 bases and J 2 bases, leaving 15 bases between the germline ends. The CDR3 DNA is TGCGCCAGCAGCAGGACAGCCACAAAAAACACCGGGGAGCTGTTTTTT. This sequence encodes CASSRTATKNTGELFF.

This chain uses TRBV4-2 with TRBJ2-1; D is perhaps TRBD2 (6 bases). The CDR3 consists of 16 residues. Trimming took 3 bases from V and 9 from J, leaving 21 bases between them. Germline assignment: CDR1 LGHNA and CDR2 YNFKEQ. CDR3 sequence: CASSHALLAGRGEQFF. CDR3 coding DNA: TGTGCCAGCAGCCACGCGCTACTAGCAGGGCGGGGTGAGCAGTTCTTC.

This clone has more than one count but fewer than ten. V usage is TRBV5-1 and J usage is TRBJ2-2; 9 bases are a match to TRBD1. Per the germline V gene, CDR1 is SGHRS and CDR2 is YFSETQ. The CDR3 consists of 15 residues. The junction had 4 bases not matched to a gene; V was cut back by 4 bases and J by 3 bases. The CDR3 nucleotides are TGCGCCAGCAGCGCAACAGGGGGCGACACCGGGGAGCTGTTTTTT. Translated, it gives CASSATGGDTGELFF.

This clone has more than one count but fewer than ten. The CDR3 spells CASSQNVPGLAGGPWETQYF. DNA for the CDR3: TGCGCCAGCAGCCAAAACGTCCCGGGACTAGCGGGGGGGCCCTGGGAGACCCAGTACTTC. The rearrangement uses TRBV4-3 and TRBJ2-5, with 16 nucleotides matching TRBD2. Germline CDR1 LGHNA, CDR2 YSLEER. V was pared by 2 bases and J by 5 bases, with 14 bases of the junction left unmatched. CDR3 length: 20 residues.

This rearrangement joins TRBV28 to TRBJ2-1; 10 nucleotides match TRBD2. Per the germline V gene, CDR1 is MDHEN and CDR2 is SYDVKM. The CDR3 length is 14 residues. V shed 8 bases, J shed 8 bases, and the junction held 9 bases outside the gene matches. This CDR3 reads CASASGGVGYEQFF. In DNA, the CDR3 is TGTGCCAGCGCGAGCGGGGGGGTAGGTTATGAGCAGTTCTTC. Based on the CDR3 plus reference TRBV28 and TRBJ2-1, the full variable domain is DVKVTQSSRYLVKRTGEKVFLECVQDMDHENMFWYRQDPGLGLRLIYFSYDVKMKEKGDIPEGYSVSREKKERFSLILESASTNQTSMYLCASASGGVGYEQFFGPGTRLTVL.

The chain joins TRBV11-3 to TRBJ2-7; the D gene is possibly TRBD1 (5 bases). Germline loops: CDR1 SGHNT, CDR2 YENEEA. V gave up 0 bases and J gave up 2 bases, with 5 bases separating them. This CDR3 is built from 13 residues. In nucleotides, the CDR3 is TGTGCCAGCAGCTTAGACAGGGCCTACGAGCAGTACTTC. This translates into CASSLDRAYEQYF.

J is TRBJ1-6 and V is TRBV6-5; the D gene is possibly TRBD1 (5 bases). V was clipped by 5 bases and J by 4 bases, with 12 bases between them. CDR1 and CDR2 (germline): MNHEY, SVGAGI. The CDR3 contains 15 residues. The CDR3 loop reads CASSPGTQYNSPLHF. The CDR3, as DNA: TGTGCCAGCAGTCCCGGGACTCAATATAATTCACCCCTCCACTTT.

The DNA of the CDR3 is TGTGCCAGCAGCTTAAAGTTCGGGGGTCAGCCCCAGCATTTT. This sequence encodes CASSLKFGGQPQHF. The chain couples TRBV7-2 to TRBJ1-5; TRBD1 is a possible D gene (5 bases). CDR1 is SGHTA, CDR2 FQGNSA, per germline. The V and J ends lost 2 bases and 6 bases respectively, with 11 bases between them. The CDR3 sequence is 14 residues long. Complete variable domain (other parts from reference TRBV7-2 and TRBJ1-5): GAGVSQSPSNKVTEKGKDVELRCDPISGHTALYWYRQSLGQGLEFLIYFQGNSAPDKSGLPSDRFSAERTGGSVSTLTIQRTQQEDSAVYLCASSLKFGGQPQHFGDGTRLSIL.

The chain recombines TRBV6-5 with TRBJ2-3; unclear D gene. CDR3 length equals 14 residues. From germline, CDR1 is MNHEY and CDR2 SVGAGI. V lost 7 bases to trimming and J lost 0 bases, with 11 bases between them. The CDR3 reads CASKVSLSTDTQYF. CDR3 sequence (DNA): TGTGCCAGCAAGGTTAGCCTTAGCACAGATACGCAGTATTTT.

The chain joins TRBV6-6 to TRBJ1-1, with 7 bases that match TRBD1. The V and J ends lost 6 bases and 3 bases, in that order; junction bases with no gene match: 4. The CDR3 has 13 amino acids. Germline lookup yields CDR1 MNHNY and CDR2 SVGAGI (reference sequence). Written as DNA, the CDR3 is TGTGCCAGCAGCCTCGACAGGGACACTGAAGCTTTCTTT. Its translation: CASSLDRDTEAFF.

This clone was picked up one time. V usage is TRBV15 and J usage is TRBJ2-3; TRBD2 aligns across 10 bases. With 1 base clipped from V and 0 bases from J, the junction kept 4 bases outside the gene matches. The CDR3 length is 17 residues. Germline assignment: CDR1 LNHNV and CDR2 YYDKDF (reference sequence). The CDR3 region is CATSRGATSGSTDTQYF. In nucleotides, the CDR3 is TGTGCCACCAGCAGAGGGGCGACTAGCGGGAGCACAGATACGCAGTATTTT.

V gene TRBV18 combines with J gene TRBJ2-6, with D tentatively TRBD1 (5 bases). CDR3 size: 14 residues. Germline loops: CDR1 KGHSH, CDR2 LQKENI. Trimming took off 5 bases at V and 9 bases at J, with 14 bases between the two ends. The CDR3 bases are TGTGCCAGCTCAGCGGACACGCCTAGCAACGTCCTGACTTTC. Protein: CASSADTPSNVLTF. The full variable domain, in which reference TRBV18 and TRBJ2-6 provide the parts outside the CDR3, is NAGVMQNPRHLVRRRGQEARLRCSPMKGHSHVYWYRQLPEEGLKFMVYLQKENIIDESGMPKERFSAEFPKEGPSILRIQQVVRGDSAAYFCASSADTPSNVLTFGAGSRLTVL.

This chain joins TRBV2 and TRBJ2-2, with TRBD1 matching 7 bases. Looked up from germline, CDR1 is SNHLY and CDR2 is FYNNEI. This CDR3 is built from 14 residues. Trimming cost V 7 bases and J 3 bases; bases outside gene matches: 5. CDR3 in DNA: TGTGCCAGCACCGGGCAGGGGGACACCGGGGAGCTGTTTTTT. Protein sequence: CASTGQGDTGELFF.

J is TRBJ2-7 and V is TRBV9; a possible D gene is TRBD2 (6 bases). The V end lost 6 bases, the J end lost 3 bases, and 19 bases lay between the germline ends. The germline CDR1 and CDR2 sequences are SGDLS and YYNGEE. The CDR3 runs to 15 residues. The CDR3 protein is CASTQLQAGRYEQYF. CDR3 coding DNA: TGTGCCAGCACCCAACTACAAGCGGGCCGCTACGAGCAGTACTTC.

The chain couples TRBV5-4 to TRBJ1-6; 7 nucleotides agree with TRBD1. CDR1 SGHNT and CDR2 YYREEE come from the germline V gene (reference sequence). The CDR3 runs 15 residues. Trimming took 4 bases from V and 7 from J; bases not matched to a gene: 8. The chain's CDR3 is CASSETPGQNSPLHF. In DNA form, the CDR3 reads TGTGCCAGCAGCGAGACGCCGGGACAGAATTCACCCCTCCACTTT.

V is TRBV19 and J is TRBJ1-2; 7 nucleotides line up with TRBD1. Trimming cost V 3 bases and J 0 bases; bases outside gene matches: 7. The CDR3 length is 16 residues. Germline V CDR1 and CDR2: LNHDA, SQIVND (reference sequence). The CDR3 bases are TGTGCCAGTAGTATCCCCGGCGGACAGGCTAACTATGGCTACACCTTC. This translates into CASSIPGGQANYGYTF.

The chain employs TRBV5-1 and TRBJ1-6; TRBD1 matches 7 bases. With V trimmed by 0 bases and J by 10 bases, 10 bases remained unmatched. This CDR3 has 16 amino acids. Germline V gene data show CDR1 as SGHRS and CDR2 as YFSETQ. The CDR3 protein is CASSLDGPGGVSPLHF. The CDR3 nucleotides read TGCGCCAGCAGCTTGGACGGACCAGGGGGTGTGTCACCCCTCCACTTT.

This clone has more than one count but fewer than ten. The V and J genes are TRBV5-1 and TRBJ2-1; no reliable D call. V lost 0 bases to trimming and J lost 0 bases, with 10 bases between them. CDR3 length: 16 residues. Germline lookup yields CDR1 SGHRS and CDR2 YFSETQ. For the CDR3, the DNA is TGCGCCAGCAGCTTGGGGCAAGTATACTCCTACAATGAGCAGTTCTTC. Translation gives CASSLGQVYSYNEQFF.

The chain links TRBV4-3 to TRBJ2-2, with 11 bases fitting TRBD2. The CDR3 is 17 amino acids. V was pared by 2 bases and J by 1 base, with 3 bases of the junction left unmatched. The germline gives CDR1 LGHNA, CDR2 YSLEER. CDR3 nucleotide sequence: TGCGCCAGCAGCCAAAATAGCGGGAGGGGGAACACCGGGGAGCTGTTTTTT. It codes for CASSQNSGRGNTGELFF.